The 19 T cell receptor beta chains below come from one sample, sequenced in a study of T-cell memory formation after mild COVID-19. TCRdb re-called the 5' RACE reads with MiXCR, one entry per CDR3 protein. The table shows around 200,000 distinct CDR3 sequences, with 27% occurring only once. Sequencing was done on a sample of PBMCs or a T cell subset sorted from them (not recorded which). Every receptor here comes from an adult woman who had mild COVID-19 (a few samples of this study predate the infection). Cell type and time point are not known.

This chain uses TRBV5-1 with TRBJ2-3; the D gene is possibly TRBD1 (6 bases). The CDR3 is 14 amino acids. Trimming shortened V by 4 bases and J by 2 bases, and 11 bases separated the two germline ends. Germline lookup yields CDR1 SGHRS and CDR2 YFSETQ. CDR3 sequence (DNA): TGCGCCAGCAGCGAACAGGGATACACAGATACGCAGTATTTT. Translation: CASSEQGYTDTQYF. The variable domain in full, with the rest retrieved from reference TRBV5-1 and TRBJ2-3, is KAGVTQTPRYLIKTRGQQVTLSCSPISGHRSVSWYQQTPGQGLQFLFEYFSETQRNKGNFPGRFSGRQFSNSRSEMNVSTLELGDSALYLCASSEQGYTDTQYFGPGTRLTVL.

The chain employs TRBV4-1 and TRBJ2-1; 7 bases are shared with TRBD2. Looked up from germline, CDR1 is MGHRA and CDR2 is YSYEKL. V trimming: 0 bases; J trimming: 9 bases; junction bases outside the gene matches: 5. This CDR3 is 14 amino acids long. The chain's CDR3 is CASSQDQGRGEQFF. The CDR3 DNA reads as TGCGCCAGCAGCCAAGATCAAGGGAGGGGTGAGCAGTTCTTC.

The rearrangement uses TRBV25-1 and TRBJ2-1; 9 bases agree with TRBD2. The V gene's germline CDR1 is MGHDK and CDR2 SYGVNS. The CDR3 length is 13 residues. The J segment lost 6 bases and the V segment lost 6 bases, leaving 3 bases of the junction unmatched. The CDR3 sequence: CASRTSGPNEQFF. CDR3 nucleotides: TGTGCCAGCAGGACTAGCGGTCCCAATGAGCAGTTCTTC.

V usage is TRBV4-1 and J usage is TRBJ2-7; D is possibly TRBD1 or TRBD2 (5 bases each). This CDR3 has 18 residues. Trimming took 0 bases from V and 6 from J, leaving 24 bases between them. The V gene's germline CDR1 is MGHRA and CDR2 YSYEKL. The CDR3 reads CASSQEVLLRGEPLEQYF. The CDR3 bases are TGCGCCAGCAGCCAAGAGGTCCTTTTGAGGGGCGAACCCCTCGAGCAGTACTTC.

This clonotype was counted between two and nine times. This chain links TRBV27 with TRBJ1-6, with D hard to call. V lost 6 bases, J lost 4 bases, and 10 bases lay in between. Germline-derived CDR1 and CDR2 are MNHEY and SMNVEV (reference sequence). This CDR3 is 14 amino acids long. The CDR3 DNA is TGTGCCAGCAGGAATTCATTGTATAATTCACCCCTCCACTTT. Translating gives CASRNSLYNSPLHF.

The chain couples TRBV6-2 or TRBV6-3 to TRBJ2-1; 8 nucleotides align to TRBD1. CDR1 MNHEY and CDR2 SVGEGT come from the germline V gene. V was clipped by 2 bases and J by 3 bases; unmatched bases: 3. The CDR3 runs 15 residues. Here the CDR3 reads CASSYPGQGYNEQFF. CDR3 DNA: TGTGCCAGCAGTTACCCTGGACAGGGCTACAATGAGCAGTTCTTC.

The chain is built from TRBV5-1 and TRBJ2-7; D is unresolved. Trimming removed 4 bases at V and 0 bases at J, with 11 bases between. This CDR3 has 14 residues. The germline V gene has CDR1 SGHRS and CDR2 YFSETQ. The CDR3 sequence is CASSEDLRSYEQYF. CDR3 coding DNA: TGCGCCAGCAGCGAGGACCTCCGCTCCTACGAGCAGTACTTC.

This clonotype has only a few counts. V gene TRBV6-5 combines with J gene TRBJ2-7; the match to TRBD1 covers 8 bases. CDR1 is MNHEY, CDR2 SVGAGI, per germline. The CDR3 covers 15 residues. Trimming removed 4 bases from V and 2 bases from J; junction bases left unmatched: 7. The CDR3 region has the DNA TGTGCCAGCAGTTGGGCCGGGACAGGCGCCTACGAGCAGTACTTC. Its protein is CASSWAGTGAYEQYF.

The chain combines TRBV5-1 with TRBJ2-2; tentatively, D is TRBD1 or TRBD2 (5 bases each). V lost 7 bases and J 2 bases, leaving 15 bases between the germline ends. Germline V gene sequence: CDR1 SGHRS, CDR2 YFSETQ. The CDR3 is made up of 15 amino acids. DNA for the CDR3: TGCGCCAGCCGCCTCAGGGACCTTAACACCGGGGAGCTGTTTTTT. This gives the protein CASRLRDLNTGELFF.

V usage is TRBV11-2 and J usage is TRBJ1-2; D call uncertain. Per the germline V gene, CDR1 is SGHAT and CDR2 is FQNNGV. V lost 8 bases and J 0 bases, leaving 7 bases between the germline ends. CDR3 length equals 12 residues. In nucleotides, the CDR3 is TGTGCCAGCGGTCCAGCTAACTATGGCTACACCTTC. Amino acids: CASGPANYGYTF. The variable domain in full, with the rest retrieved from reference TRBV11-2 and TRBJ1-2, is EAGVAQSPRYKIIEKRQSVAFWCNPISGHATLYWYQQILGQGPKLLIQFQNNGVVDDSQLPKDRFSAERLKGVDSTLKIQPAKLEDSAVYLCASGPANYGYTFGSGTRLTVV.

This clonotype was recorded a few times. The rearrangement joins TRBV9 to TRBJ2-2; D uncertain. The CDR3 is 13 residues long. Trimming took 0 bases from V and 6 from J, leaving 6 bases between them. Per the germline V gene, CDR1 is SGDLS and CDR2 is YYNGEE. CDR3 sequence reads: CASSVGVAGELFF. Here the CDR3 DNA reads TGTGCCAGCAGCGTAGGGGTCGCCGGGGAGCTGTTTTTT. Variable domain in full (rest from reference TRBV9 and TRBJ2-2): DSGVTQTPKHLITATGQRVTLRCSPRSGDLSVYWYQQSLDQGLQFLIQYYNGEERAKGNILERFSAQQFPDLHSELNLSSLELGDSALYFCASSVGVAGELFFGEGSRLTVL.

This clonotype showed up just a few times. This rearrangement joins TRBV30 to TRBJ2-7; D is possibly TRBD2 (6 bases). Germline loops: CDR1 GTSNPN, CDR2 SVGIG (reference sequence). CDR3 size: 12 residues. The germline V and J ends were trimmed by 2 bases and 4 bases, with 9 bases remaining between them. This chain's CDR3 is CAWSPGTYEQYF. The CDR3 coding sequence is TGTGCCTGGAGTCCGGGGACTTACGAGCAGTACTTC.

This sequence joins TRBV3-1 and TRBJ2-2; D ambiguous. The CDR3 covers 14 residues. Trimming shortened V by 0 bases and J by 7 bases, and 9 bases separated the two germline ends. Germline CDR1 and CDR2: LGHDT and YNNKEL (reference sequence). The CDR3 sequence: CASSQERMVGELFF. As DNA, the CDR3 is TGTGCCAGCAGCCAAGAAAGGATGGTCGGGGAGCTGTTTTTT.

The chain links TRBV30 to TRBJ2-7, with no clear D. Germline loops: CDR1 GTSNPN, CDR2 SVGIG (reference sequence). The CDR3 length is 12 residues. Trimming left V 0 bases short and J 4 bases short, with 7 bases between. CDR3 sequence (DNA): TGTGCCTGGAGTGTAAGGGAATACGAGCAGTACTTC. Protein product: CAWSVREYEQYF.

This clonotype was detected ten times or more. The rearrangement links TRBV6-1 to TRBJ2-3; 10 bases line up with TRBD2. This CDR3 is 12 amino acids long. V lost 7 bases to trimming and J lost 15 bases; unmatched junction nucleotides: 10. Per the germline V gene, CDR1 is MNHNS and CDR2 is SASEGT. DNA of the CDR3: TGTGCCAGCAACACCTTCGGGACTAGCGTTTATTTT. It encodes CASNTFGTSVYF.

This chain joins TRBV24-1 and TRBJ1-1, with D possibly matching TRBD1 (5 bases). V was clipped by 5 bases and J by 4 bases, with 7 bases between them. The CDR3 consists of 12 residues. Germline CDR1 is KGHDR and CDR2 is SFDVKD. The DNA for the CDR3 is TGTGCCACCAGTGGTACAGGCACTGAAGCTTTCTTT. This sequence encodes CATSGTGTEAFF.

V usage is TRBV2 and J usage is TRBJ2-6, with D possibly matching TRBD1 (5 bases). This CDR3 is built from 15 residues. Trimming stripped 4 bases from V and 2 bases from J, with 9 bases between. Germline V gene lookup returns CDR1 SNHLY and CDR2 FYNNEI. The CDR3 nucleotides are TGTGCCAGCAGTGTAGCCAGGGCTGGGGCCAACGTCCTGACTTTC. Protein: CASSVARAGANVLTF.

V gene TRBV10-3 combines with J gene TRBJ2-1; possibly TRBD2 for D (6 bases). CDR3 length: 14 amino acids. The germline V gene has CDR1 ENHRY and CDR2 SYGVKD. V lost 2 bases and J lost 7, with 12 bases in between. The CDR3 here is CAISEREGRNEQFF. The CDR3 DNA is TGTGCCATCAGTGAGAGGGAAGGGAGGAATGAGCAGTTCTTC.

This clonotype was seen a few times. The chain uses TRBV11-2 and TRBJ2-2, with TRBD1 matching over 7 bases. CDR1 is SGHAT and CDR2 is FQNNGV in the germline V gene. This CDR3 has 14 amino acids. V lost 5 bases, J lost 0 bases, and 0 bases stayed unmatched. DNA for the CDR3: TGTGCCAGCAGCGGACAGGCGAACACCGGGGAGCTGTTTTTT. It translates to CASSGQANTGELFF.